The 17 T cell receptor beta chains presented below share a single source sample, sequenced in a study of tumor-infiltrating lymphocytes in primary liver carcinoma. A primer in the constant region served to generate TCR beta cDNA from approximately 460 ng of total RNA. ARM-PCR, slightly modified, supplied the TCR beta libraries through three nested multiplex PCR rounds. It was with TRBV1-TRBV30 forward primers and a C-beta reverse primer that the first two PCR rounds were run, at roughly 9 cycles each. TCRdb ran MiXCR on the multiplex PCR reads and lists one entry per CDR3 protein. Altogether roughly 180,000 distinct CDR3 sequences are present, roughly 60% being singletons, with the ten largest covering about 72%. It was unsorted whole blood that yielded blood RNA, and germline DNA was also extracted. Sequencing was done on a sample of peripheral blood. The receptors derive from a man aged 35-49 years with primary liver carcinoma and hepatitis B virus infection.

A remark on this clonotype: A read error may account for a junction end that differs from germline. The gene calls are TRBV2 and TRBJ1-4; TRBD1 matches at 7 bases. CDR1 is SNHLY and CDR2 is FYNNEI in the germline V gene. The CDR3 contains 14 residues. The CDR3 loop is CAGGPLTGNEKLLF. The DNA of the CDR3 is TGTGCCGGCGGACCACTGACAGGGAATGAAAAACTGTTGTTT.

Of note for this clonotype: It is likely a read error, because the conserved phenylalanine at the end of the CDR3 is missing. The genes are TRBV7-9 and TRBJ2-7; D ambiguous. V lost 5 bases, J lost 2 bases, and 10 bases lay in between. The CDR3 is 13 amino acids. Germline CDR1 and CDR2: SEHNR and FQNEAQ (reference sequence). CDR3 loop: CASSPDPPYEQYL. CDR3 bases: TGTGCCAGCAGCCCGGACCCCCCCTACGAGCAGTACTTA.

The V call is TRBV5-1, the J call TRBJ2-1, with 12 bases matching TRBD2. CDR1 is SGHRS, CDR2 YFSETQ, per germline. CDR3 length: 17 residues. V gave up 1 base and J gave up 6 bases; unmatched junction bases: 8. The CDR3 DNA follows: TGCGCCAGCAGCTTGTACCCTCGGACTAGCGGGGCCAATGAGCAGTTCTTC. Translation: CASSLYPRTSGANEQFF. Combining the CDR3 with reference TRBV5-1 and TRBJ2-1 gives the whole variable domain KAGVTQTPRYLIKTRGQQVTLSCSPISGHRSVSWYQQTPGQGLQFLFEYFSETQRNKGNFPGRFSGRQFSNSRSEMNVSTLELGDSALYLCASSLYPRTSGANEQFFGPGTRLTVL.

The chain combines TRBV7-9 with TRBJ1-2, with TRBD1 matching 11 bases. The CDR3 is 16 amino acids. Germline V gene sequence: CDR1 SEHNR, CDR2 FQNEAQ (reference sequence). V lost 6 bases and J lost 2; bases outside the gene matches: 8. CDR3 region: CASRWDRGSVNYGYTF. The CDR3 bases are TGTGCCAGCAGGTGGGACAGGGGGAGTGTGAACTATGGCTACACCTTC. Supplemented by reference TRBV7-9 and TRBJ1-2, the full variable domain reads DTGVSQNPRHKITKRGQNVTFRCDPISEHNRLYWYRQTLGQGPEFLTYFQNEAQLEKSRLLSDRFSAERPKGSFSTLEIQRTEQGDSAMYLCASRWDRGSVNYGYTFGSGTRLTVV.

A note on this clonotype: A much larger clone differs from this one at a single base, so this may be a read error. The rearrangement links TRBV29-1 to TRBJ1-1, with D tentatively TRBD1 (5 bases). This CDR3 spans 13 amino acids. Germline values: CDR1 SQVTM, CDR2 ANQGSEA. Trimming shortened V by 7 bases and J by 6 bases, and 18 bases separated the two germline ends. CDR3 amino acids: CSARGREDPEAFF. CDR3 in DNA: TGCAGCGCCCGAGGCAGGGAGGACCCTGAAGCTTTCTTT. Based on the CDR3 plus reference TRBV29-1 and TRBJ1-1, the full variable domain is SAVISQKPSRDICQRGTSLTIQCQVDSQVTMMFWYRQQPGQSLTLIATANQGSEATYESGFVIDKFPISRPNLTFSTLTVSNMSPEDSSIYLCSARGREDPEAFFGQGTRLTVV.

The chain links TRBV30 to TRBJ1-6, with a tentative D call TRBD1 (6 bases). V was clipped by 5 bases and J by 9 bases, with 14 bases between them. This CDR3 comprises 13 residues. Per the germline V gene, CDR1 is GTSNPN and CDR2 is SVGIG (reference sequence). The CDR3 DNA reads as TGTGCCTGGTACAACAGGGATGCTTCACCCCTCCACTTT. Its protein product is CAWYNRDASPLHF.

On this clonotype itself: An end of the junction does not agree with germline; a read error may underlie this. The rearrangement links TRBV11-1 to TRBJ2-5; D possibly corresponds to TRBD2 (6 bases). Germline-derived CDR1 and CDR2 are SGHAT and FQDESV (reference sequence). The CDR3 totals 15 residues. The CDR3 nucleotides read TGTGCCAGCAGCTTTAGAGTAGCGGTCCAAGAGATCCAGTACTTC. This encodes CASSFRVAVQEIQYF.

V and J are TRBV29-1 and TRBJ1-6; the match to TRBD1 covers 7 bases. CDR3 length: 16 residues. Germline CDR1 reads SQVTM; CDR2 reads ANQGSEA. V was pared by 3 bases and J by 14 bases, with 19 bases of the junction left unmatched. The CDR3 DNA reads as TGCAGCGTTGAGAGTTTTAGGGAGACAGGGCTAAGTACCCTCCACTTT. This sequence encodes CSVESFRETGLSTLHF.

This clonotype turned up a few times. Written as DNA, the CDR3 is TGCAGCGTTGGGCCTAGTACATCCTACAATGAGCAGTTCTTC. This encodes CSVGPSTSYNEQFF. The V gene is TRBV29-1, the J gene TRBJ2-1; D gene uncertain. This CDR3 is built from 14 residues. Trimming pared 4 bases from V and 1 base from J, leaving 11 bases between. The germline gives CDR1 SQVTM, CDR2 ANQGSEA.

As concerns this clonotype: This may stem from a read error, because a much larger clone lies one nucleotide away. The rearrangement joins TRBV29-1 to TRBJ2-7; D unresolved. This CDR3 region has 15 residues. Germline V gives CDR1 SQVTM, CDR2 ANQGSEA. This chain's CDR3 is CSVEDLDFAPYEHYF. The CDR3, as DNA: TGCAGCGTTGAAGATCTTGACTTCGCCCCCTACGAGCATTACTTC.

A single count supports this clonotype. A junction end diverges from the germline sequence, so it may reflect a read error. This chain connects TRBV4-1 to TRBJ1-1; D gene ambiguous. Germline CDR1 MGHRA, CDR2 YSYEKL. CDR3 length: 14 residues. In nucleotides, the CDR3 is TGCGCCAGAAGCCAAGTTCGAGAAATCACTGAAGCTTTCTTT. Translated: CARSQVREITEAFF.

This clonotype occurred once. The chain links TRBV14 to TRBJ2-3; maybe TRBD1 (5 bases). The J call is in doubt because the DNA end fits TRBJ1-5 better. This CDR3 has 15 amino acids. The V gene's germline CDR1 is SGHDN and CDR2 FVKESK. CDR3 amino acids: CASSQGTSGIDTQHF. The CDR3 DNA follows: TGTGCCAGCAGCCAGGGGACTAGCGGGATAGATACGCAGCATTTT.

This clonotype was found once. A junction boundary mismatches the germline segment, possibly from a read error. The chain is built from TRBV6-5 and TRBJ2-3; the D gene is possibly TRBD2 (5 bases). The germline V gene encodes CDR1 MNHEY and CDR2 SVGAGI. The CDR3 is 13 amino acids. CDR3 protein: CASTDSRTDMQYF. The CDR3 region has the DNA TGTGCCAGCACGGACTCGCGCACAGATATGCAGTATTTT.

This clonotype was seen a few times. The rearrangement joins TRBV10-3 to TRBJ2-3, with TRBD1 matching 7 bases. The CDR3 length is 14 residues. The germline CDR1 and CDR2 sequences are ENHRY and SYGVKD. The junction had 2 bases not matched to a gene; V was cut back by 2 bases and J by 3 bases. Written as DNA, the CDR3 is TGTGCCATCAGTGAGGGGACAGAAACAGATACGCAGTATTTT. Its protein product is CAISEGTETDTQYF.

This clonotype was observed at least ten times. The chain employs TRBV11-2 and TRBJ2-1; D is possibly TRBD2 (5 bases). V was pared by 0 bases and J by 4 bases, with 7 bases between. Germline-derived CDR1 and CDR2 are SGHAT and FQNNGV. There are 14 residues in the CDR3. The CDR3 sequence is CASSLEPGYNEQFF. The DNA of the CDR3 is TGTGCCAGCAGCTTAGAACCGGGGTACAATGAGCAGTTCTTC.

In regard to this clonotype: Being one base from a much bigger clone, this may be a read error. The rearrangement joins TRBV29-1 to TRBJ2-4; D possibly matches TRBD1 or TRBD2 (5 bases each). Germline V gene data show CDR1 as SQVTM and CDR2 as ANQGSEA. The CDR3 runs 18 residues. The V and J ends lost 3 bases and 8 bases respectively, with 29 bases between them. CDR3 protein: CSVETGATSFLDGDIQYF. CDR3 nucleotide sequence: TGCAGCGTTGAGACCGGGGCGACAAGTTTCCTAGATGGTGACATTCAGTACTTC.

This clonotype was observed at least ten times. V gene TRBV11-2 combines with J gene TRBJ2-2; D might be TRBD2 (5 bases). The CDR3 runs to 15 residues. With 1 base removed from V and 4 bases from J, the gap between germline ends came to 10 bases. Germline assignment: CDR1 SGHAT and CDR2 FQNNGV. The CDR3 sequence: CASSLAASPTGELFF. CDR3 nucleotide sequence: TGTGCCAGCAGCTTAGCTGCTAGCCCCACCGGGGAGCTGTTTTTT.